Below are 23 T cell receptor beta chains sequenced from a single sample in a study of T-cell memory formation after mild COVID-19. A single record per CDR3 protein comes from TCRdb applying MiXCR to the 5' RACE reads. The table has roughly 600,000 distinct CDR3 sequences, roughly 17% seen once. The sequenced sample was PBMCs or a T cell subset sorted from them (not recorded which). Every receptor here comes from an adult woman who had mild COVID-19 (a few samples of this study predate the infection). Cell type and time point are not known.

This clonotype occurred a few times. J is TRBJ2-6 and V is TRBV29-1; D not certain. The CDR3 loop spans 14 amino acids. V dropped 3 bases and J dropped 2 bases, with 8 bases sitting between them. Per the germline V gene, CDR1 is SQVTM and CDR2 is ANQGSEA. CDR3 sequence: CSVDSGPGANVLTF. Written as DNA, the CDR3 is TGCAGCGTTGATTCTGGACCTGGGGCCAACGTCCTGACTTTC.

The chain is built from TRBV19 and TRBJ2-3, with 8 bases matching TRBD2. Germline CDR1 and CDR2: LNHDA and SQIVND (reference sequence). With V trimmed by 6 bases and J by 3 bases, 5 bases remained unmatched. This CDR3 comprises 14 residues. The CDR3 protein is CASRGGGKTDTQYF. CDR3 bases: TGTGCCAGTAGAGGCGGGGGGAAGACAGATACGCAGTATTTT.

This clonotype was seen repeatedly, ten times or more. The gene calls are TRBV7-2 and TRBJ2-7, with 9 bases matching TRBD2. With 5 bases clipped from V and 3 bases from J, the junction kept 14 bases outside the gene matches. Germline V lookup: CDR1 SGHTA, CDR2 FQGNSA. The CDR3 runs 17 residues. The CDR3: CASSPTPRLAVDYEQYF. DNA for the CDR3: TGTGCCAGCAGCCCTACCCCCAGACTAGCGGTTGACTACGAGCAGTACTTC.

V is TRBV5-1 and J is TRBJ2-7; TRBD2 aligns across 9 bases. The CDR3 is 15 amino acids. With V trimmed by 3 bases and J by 4 bases, 8 bases remained unmatched. Germline CDR1 is SGHRS and CDR2 is YFSETQ. The CDR3 here is CASSWDTSGLYEQYF. The DNA for the CDR3 is TGCGCCAGCAGCTGGGATACTAGCGGGCTGTACGAGCAGTACTTC.

This clonotype has just a few counts. CDR3: CASTSPRDRGVTGELFF. The CDR3 DNA reads TGCGCCAGCACCTCACCTCGGGACAGGGGAGTCACCGGGGAGCTGTTTTTT. The J gene is TRBJ2-2, the V gene TRBV5-1, with 10 bases that match TRBD1. This CDR3 is 17 amino acids long. Germline values: CDR1 SGHRS, CDR2 YFSETQ. With V trimmed by 6 bases and J by 4 bases, 12 bases remained unmatched.

This clonotype was detected only a few times. The genes are TRBV5-8 and TRBJ2-7, with 8 bases that match TRBD1. The V segment lost 9 bases and the J segment 0 bases; nucleotides outside the gene matches: 5. CDR1 and CDR2 from the germline V gene are SGHTS and YDEGEE. The CDR3 is 13 amino acids. The CDR3 sequence is CANPGQVSYEQYF. For the CDR3, the DNA is TGTGCCAACCCGGGACAGGTCTCCTACGAGCAGTACTTC.

The V call is TRBV5-1, the J call TRBJ2-3; D is ambiguous. CDR1 is SGHRS, CDR2 YFSETQ, per germline. The V gene lost 6 bases and the J gene lost 2 bases, with 13 bases spanning the gap. This CDR3 has 14 residues. CDR3 DNA sequence: TGCGCCAGCATGAAAGGAGTATCCACAGATACGCAGTATTTT. Residues: CASMKGVSTDTQYF.

This sequence joins TRBV20-1 and TRBJ1-1, with a possible D match to TRBD1 (5 bases). The CDR3 covers 14 residues. Trimming took off 7 bases at V and 0 bases at J, with 15 bases between the two ends. Germline V CDR1 and CDR2: DFQATT, SNEGSKA (reference sequence). CDR3 sequence: CSVMRGRMNTEAFF. In DNA form, the CDR3 reads TGCAGTGTAATGAGGGGACGGATGAACACTGAAGCTTTCTTT.

The gene calls are TRBV6-2 or TRBV6-3 and TRBJ1-5; 7 bases agree with TRBD1. V was pared by 7 bases and J by 1 base, with 4 bases of the junction left unmatched. The CDR3 runs 14 residues. Germline assignment: CDR1 MNHEY and CDR2 SVGEGT. The CDR3 nucleotides read TGTGCCAGCACCCTGACAGGGAGCAATCAGCCCCAGCATTTT. Translating gives CASTLTGSNQPQHF.

This clonotype was detected a few times. V usage is TRBV20-1 and J usage is TRBJ2-2; 9 bases match TRBD1. Germline loops: CDR1 DFQATT, CDR2 SNEGSKA (reference sequence). Trimming cost V 6 bases and J 15 bases; bases outside gene matches: 8. The CDR3 totals 11 residues. Here the CDR3 reads CSAPGQGRLFF. CDR3 nucleotide sequence: TGCAGTGCCCCGGGACAGGGTCGGTTGTTTTTT.

This clonotype was counted ten times or more. The chain recombines TRBV20-1 with TRBJ1-1; D is unresolved. The CDR3 has 11 residues. V gave up 6 bases and J gave up 2 bases, with 7 bases separating them. Germline-derived CDR1 and CDR2 are DFQATT and SNEGSKA (reference sequence). CDR3: CSALINTEAFF. The DNA of the CDR3 is TGCAGTGCCCTGATTAACACTGAAGCTTTCTTT.

This clonotype was seen a handful of times. J is TRBJ2-1 and V is TRBV5-5; the match to TRBD2 covers 9 bases. V was pared by 1 base and J by 0 bases, with 17 bases of the junction left unmatched. Germline assignment: CDR1 SGHKS and CDR2 YYEKEE (reference sequence). There are 21 residues in the CDR3. The CDR3 DNA follows: TGTGCCAGCAGCTTGTATCGCGGGAGGGCCGCTATAATGAGCTCCTACAATGAGCAGTTCTTC. Its protein is CASSLYRGRAAIMSSYNEQFF.

The chain has TRBV6-5 and TRBJ1-5; D is unresolved. The CDR3 is made up of 17 amino acids. V lost 5 bases, J lost 2 bases, and 19 bases lay in between. The germline gives CDR1 MNHEY, CDR2 SVGAGI. CDR3 protein: CASSPLPEGSGNQPQHF. The CDR3 region has the DNA TGTGCCAGCAGTCCCCTTCCAGAGGGAAGTGGCAATCAGCCCCAGCATTTT.

This clonotype has a handful of counts. The genes are TRBV7-6 and TRBJ2-7; 10 bases agree with TRBD2. With 6 bases clipped from V and 5 bases from J, the junction kept 10 bases outside the gene matches. There are 15 residues in the CDR3. CDR1 is SGHVS and CDR2 is FNYEAQ in the germline V gene. The CDR3 spells CASRALAGVDDEQYF. For the CDR3, the DNA is TGTGCCAGCAGGGCTCTAGCGGGAGTAGATGACGAGCAGTACTTC.

This clonotype has only a few counts. The chain combines TRBV5-1 with TRBJ1-2, with TRBD1 as a possible D gene (5 bases). The CDR3 loop spans 15 amino acids. Germline CDR1 is SGHRS and CDR2 is YFSETQ. The V end was cut by 1 base, the J end by 3 bases, with 13 bases between. CDR3 in amino acids: CASSLISAGHYGYTF. The CDR3 bases are TGCGCCAGCAGCTTGATAAGCGCGGGACACTATGGCTACACCTTC.

This clonotype was seen more than once but under ten times. The chain is built from TRBV6-6 and TRBJ2-5, with 8 nucleotides matching TRBD2. V gave up 6 bases and J gave up 3 bases; unmatched junction bases: 6. This CDR3 is 14 amino acids long. Germline CDR1 reads MNHNY; CDR2 reads SVGAGI (reference sequence). In nucleotides, the CDR3 is TGTGCCAGCAGGAGCGGGAGTAGTAAAGAGACCCAGTACTTC. Translation gives CASRSGSSKETQYF.

The table lists this clonotype with a few counts. This chain joins TRBV5-1 and TRBJ2-7; TRBD2 matches at 7 bases. Per the germline V gene, CDR1 is SGHRS and CDR2 is YFSETQ. V lost 4 bases and J lost 1; bases outside the gene matches: 8. The length of the CDR3 is 15 residues. In DNA form, the CDR3 reads TGCGCCAGCAGCGATGGGACTAAGGGGTCCTACGAGCAGTACTTC. Residues: CASSDGTKGSYEQYF.

The V call is TRBV7-8, the J call TRBJ1-6; 8 bases match TRBD1. The CDR3 is 17 amino acids. The germline V gene has CDR1 SGHVS and CDR2 FQNEAQ. J was trimmed by 9 bases and V by 5 bases; bases with no gene match: 15. CDR3 sequence (DNA): TGTGCCAGCAGCCAGTATATTGATAGGACAGGGCGTTCACCCCTCCACTTT. This gives the protein CASSQYIDRTGRSPLHF.

There are a few counts of this clonotype. The V call is TRBV19, the J call TRBJ1-2, with 8 bases fitting TRBD1. V trimming: 8 bases; J trimming: 2 bases; junction bases outside the gene matches: 7. The CDR3 covers 14 residues. Germline loops: CDR1 LNHDA, CDR2 SQIVND (reference sequence). The CDR3 here is CASYSDRDNYGYTF. CDR3 in DNA: TGTGCCAGTTATTCGGACAGGGACAACTATGGCTACACCTTC.

In this sample, this clonotype turned up a few times. The CDR3 sequence is CASSLQQGLGSYEQYF. The CDR3 DNA follows: TGTGCCAGCAGTTTGCAGCAAGGACTGGGCTCCTACGAGCAGTACTTC. V is TRBV27 and J is TRBJ2-7; D possibly corresponds to TRBD2 (5 bases). This CDR3 has 16 residues. Germline V lookup: CDR1 MNHEY, CDR2 SMNVEV (reference sequence). V was shortened by 3 bases and J by 0 bases, with 15 bases between the two germline ends.

In this sample, this clonotype turned up a few times. The rearrangement uses TRBV6-5 and TRBJ2-7; 7 bases are shared with TRBD1. Germline trimming cut 6 bases from V and 4 bases from J; bases unmatched to any gene: 9. Germline loops: CDR1 MNHEY, CDR2 SVGAGI. This CDR3 has 14 residues. The CDR3 nucleotides read TGTGCCAGCAGCGGATGGGACAGATATTACGAGCAGTACTTC. Amino acids: CASSGWDRYYEQYF.

The chain uses TRBV19 and TRBJ2-7, with 9 nucleotides matching TRBD1. CDR1 LNHDA and CDR2 SQIVND come from the germline V gene (reference sequence). The CDR3 is 17 residues long. The junction had 13 bases not matched to a gene; V was cut back by 5 bases and J by 2 bases. DNA for the CDR3: TGTGCCAGTAGTGCAAAACCCCCGGGACAGGGCCCCTACGAGCAGTACTTC. This encodes CASSAKPPGQGPYEQYF.

V gene TRBV6-2 or TRBV6-3 combines with J gene TRBJ2-7; D is possibly TRBD1 or TRBD2 (5 bases each). V lost 6 bases and J 9 bases, leaving 15 bases between the germline ends. CDR1 and CDR2 from the germline V gene are MNHEY and SVGEGT. This CDR3 contains 12 residues. The CDR3 DNA reads TGTGCCAGCAGAACGGGGACCCCCGGGCAGTACTTC. Encoded protein: CASRTGTPGQYF.